This TCR beta chain was sequenced in a study of beta chain features in type 1 diabetes. cDNA synthesis used the whole RNA isolate, giving expressed TCRB sequences. Here immunoSEQ multiplex PCR was the method, and the copy in TCRdb shows in-frame clones only, minus some. The sample shows about 220,000 clones, 11% of them seen only once. The CDR3 contains 13 residues. Trimming removed 2 bases from V and 8 bases from J, with 12 bases in between. Looked up from germline, CDR1 is SGHAT and CDR2 is FQNNGV. The chain couples TRBV11-2 to TRBJ2-5, with D possibly TRBD1 on 5 matching bases. Material for sequencing was central memory CD4+ T cells from blood. The source of this sequence is a young man in good health. The CDR3, as DNA: TGTGCCAGCAGCTTAATGTCAGGGAACACCCAGTACTTC. It encodes CASSLMSGNTQYF.